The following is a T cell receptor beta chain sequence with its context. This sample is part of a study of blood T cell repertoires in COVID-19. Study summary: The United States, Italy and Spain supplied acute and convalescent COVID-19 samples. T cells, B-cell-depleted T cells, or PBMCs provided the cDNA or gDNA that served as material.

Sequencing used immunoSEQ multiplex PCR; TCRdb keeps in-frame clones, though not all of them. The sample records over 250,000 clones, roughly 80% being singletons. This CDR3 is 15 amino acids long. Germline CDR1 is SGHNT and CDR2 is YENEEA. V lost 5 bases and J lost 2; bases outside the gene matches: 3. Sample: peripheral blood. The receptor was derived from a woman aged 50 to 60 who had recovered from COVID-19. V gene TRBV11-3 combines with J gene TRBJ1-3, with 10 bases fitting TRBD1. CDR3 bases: TGTGCCAGCAGCCTCGGACAGGGGGCTGGAAACACCATATATTTT. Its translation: CASSLGQGAGNTIYF.